Below are 2 T cell receptor beta chains sequenced from a single sample in a study of beta chain features in type 1 diabetes (dated by TCRdb to 2016 to 2019). Library creation used the immunoSEQ multiplex PCR assay. The entire isolated RNA was reverse transcribed using the High Capacity cDNA Reverse Transcription Kit, and thus expressed TCRB transcripts were sequenced. TCRdb mirrors the immuneACCESS table, restricted to in-frame sequences. Some clones are absent from its copies; in checked studies, under half trace to an unresolved V gene, and the reason for the others is unknown. The table for this sample lists fewer than 400,000 clones; under 8.5% of them were counted only once. Around 0.45% of the sample goes to the ten largest clones. Sequencing was performed on central memory CD4+ T cells from blood. Source of these receptors: a woman aged 18 to 35 in good health.

The chain uses TRBV28 and TRBJ2-7; 8 bases map to TRBD1. CDR1 is MDHEN and CDR2 is SYDVKM in the germline V gene. This CDR3 contains 14 residues. V shed 4 bases and J 2 bases; nucleotides not matched to a gene: 4. The CDR3 coding sequence is TGTGCCAGCAGTTCGGGACAGGCGCCCTACGAGCAGTACTTC. Translated, it gives CASSSGQAPYEQYF.

This clone appeared a few times. This chain links TRBV7-2 with TRBJ2-3; 9 positions agree with TRBD2. From germline, CDR1 is SGHTA and CDR2 FQGNSA. V gave up 5 bases and J gave up 5 bases; unmatched junction bases: 11. The CDR3 spans 16 residues. The CDR3 protein is CASSRPPSGIGDTQYF. The CDR3 region has the DNA TGTGCCAGCAGCAGGCCCCCTAGCGGGATAGGAGATACGCAGTATTTT.